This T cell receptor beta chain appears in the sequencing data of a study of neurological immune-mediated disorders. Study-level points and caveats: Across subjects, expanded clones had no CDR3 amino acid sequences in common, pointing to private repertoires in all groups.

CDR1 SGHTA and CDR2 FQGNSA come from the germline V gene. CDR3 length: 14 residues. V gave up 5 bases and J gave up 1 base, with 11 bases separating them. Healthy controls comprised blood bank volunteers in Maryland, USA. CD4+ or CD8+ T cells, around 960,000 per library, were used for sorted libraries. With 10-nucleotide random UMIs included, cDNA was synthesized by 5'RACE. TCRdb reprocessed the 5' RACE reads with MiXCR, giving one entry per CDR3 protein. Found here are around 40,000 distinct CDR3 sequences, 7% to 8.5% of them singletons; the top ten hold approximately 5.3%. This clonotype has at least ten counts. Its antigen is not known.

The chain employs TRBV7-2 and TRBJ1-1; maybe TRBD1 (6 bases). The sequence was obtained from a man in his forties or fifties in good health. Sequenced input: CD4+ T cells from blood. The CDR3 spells CASSLGHQNTEAFF. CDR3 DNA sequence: TGTGCCAGCAGCCTGGGACACCAGAACACTGAAGCTTTCTTT. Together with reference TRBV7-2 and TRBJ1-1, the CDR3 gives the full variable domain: GAGVSQSPSNKVTEKGKDVELRCDPISGHTALYWYRQSLGQGLEFLIYFQGNSAPDKSGLPSDRFSAERTGGSVSTLTIQRTQQEDSAVYLCASSLGHQNTEAFFGQGTRLTVV.